This T cell receptor beta chain was found in a study of blood T cells in healthy people across ages. This clonotype was seen a few times. Its antigen is still unknown. V was clipped by 7 bases and J by 2 bases; unmatched bases: 10. The CDR3 sequence is 17 residues long. A second PCR of about 7 to 12 cycles used a sample-barcoded 5' primer and a J-beta primer mix. Via MiXCR, TCRdb re-called the 5' RACE reads, giving one row per CDR3 protein. The sample lists almost 1 million distinct CDR3 sequences, roughly half occurring once. Findings and caveats of the study: Any conclusive comparison of naive versus antigen-experienced cells was prevented by using unsorted PBMCs. Estimates of total diversity, which came from one million sequenced T cells, were considered to be underestimates. Roughly linear declines in TCR beta diversity per million T cells occurred with age.

The origin of this receptor is a woman aged 60-75 years in good health. The chain uses TRBV12-3 or TRBV12-4 and TRBJ2-7, with 14 positions matching TRBD2. Sequenced input: blood. The CDR3 region is CASKPGTSGRPTYEQYF. The CDR3 nucleotides read TGTGCCAGCAAACCCGGGACTAGCGGGAGACCTACCTACGAGCAGTACTTC.